This paragraph reports one T cell receptor beta chain. This sample stems from a study of T cell changes during pregnancy in multiple sclerosis. This CDR3 is 13 amino acids long. V gave up 4 bases and J gave up 3 bases, with 10 bases separating them. Germline V CDR1 and CDR2: SNHLY, FYNNEI. Here immunoSEQ multiplex PCR was the method, and the copy in TCRdb shows in-frame clones only, minus some. The data contain tens of thousands of clones, roughly 90% of them singletons. Sequencing was performed on peripheral blood, taken in the first trimester of pregnancy. This sequence joins TRBV2 and TRBJ2-7, with D uncertain. The TCR sequence derives from a female donor in good health, enrolled as a control in a pregnancy study. The CDR3 nucleotides read TGTGCCAGCAGTGTTCAGGCCTTCTACGAGCAGTACTTC. Translation gives CASSVQAFYEQYF.